The 23 T cell receptor beta chains presented below share a single source sample, sequenced in a study of blood T cell repertoires in COVID-19 (dated by TCRdb to 2018 to 2020). Receptors were amplified or captured by the immunoSEQ multiplex PCR assay. This is the immuneACCESS table as TCRdb keeps it, with only in-frame sequences that have V and J called. A part of the clones is gone; compared with another copy, unresolved V genes explain less than half, and the rest is unexplained. Within this sample are around 200,000 clones, with around 85% of them counted one time only. The biggest ten clones account for approximately 3% of the sample. Sequenced: PBMCs or T cells enriched from blood (not recorded which). The receptors originated from a woman aged 50 to 60 in a cohort exposed to, infected with or recovered from COVID-19 (not recorded which).

The V and J genes are TRBV7-2 and TRBJ1-1; the D is unclear. V lost 8 bases and J 3 bases, leaving 19 bases between the germline ends. Germline loops: CDR1 SGHTA, CDR2 FQGNSA. The CDR3 extends over 15 amino acids. The CDR3 spells CASVPGTATYTEAFF. The CDR3 nucleotides are TGTGCCAGCGTCCCCGGAACAGCCACTTACACTGAAGCTTTCTTT.

In DNA form, the CDR3 reads TGTGCCAGCAAAACCGGGACAACTGGAAACACCATATATTTT. Translation: CASKTGTTGNTIYF. The genes are TRBV2 and TRBJ1-3, with D possibly being TRBD1 (6 bases). There are 14 residues in the CDR3. The V end lost 7 bases, the J end lost 2 bases, and 12 bases lay between the germline ends. CDR1 and CDR2 from the germline V gene are SNHLY and FYNNEI.

V gene TRBV19 combines with J gene TRBJ2-6; D may be TRBD1 (6 bases). Trimming stripped 6 bases from V and 4 bases from J, with 19 bases between. The CDR3 length is 17 residues. The germline V gene encodes CDR1 LNHDA and CDR2 SQIVND (reference sequence). The CDR3 DNA follows: TGTGCCAGTAGGGCCCGGGACAAATTTACGGGGGCCAACGTCCTGACTTTC. Its protein is CASRARDKFTGANVLTF. The full variable domain, in which reference TRBV19 and TRBJ2-6 provide the parts outside the CDR3, is DGGITQSPKYLFRKEGQNVTLSCEQNLNHDAMYWYRQDPGQGLRLIYYSQIVNDFQKGDIAEGYSVSREKKESFPLTVTSAQKNPTAFYLCASRARDKFTGANVLTFGAGSRLTVL.

This chain uses TRBV30 with TRBJ1-5; D is undetermined. The germline CDR1 and CDR2 sequences are GTSNPN and SVGIG (reference sequence). This CDR3 has 15 amino acids. V was pared by 3 bases and J by 6 bases, with 18 bases between. CDR3 region: CAWSDGITRVQPQHF. The DNA of the CDR3 is TGTGCCTGGAGCGACGGAATCACGAGGGTTCAGCCCCAGCATTTT.

This chain connects TRBV30 to TRBJ2-7; TRBD1 aligns across 9 bases. This CDR3 is 15 amino acids long. With V trimmed by 4 bases and J by 3 bases, 10 bases remained unmatched. Germline-derived CDR1 and CDR2 are GTSNPN and SVGIG (reference sequence). DNA for the CDR3: TGTGCCTGGACCGAGAGAGCGGGACAGGGCTACGAGCAGTACTTC. Translated: CAWTERAGQGYEQYF.

CDR3 residues: CATRQDHNEQFF. CDR3 nucleotides: TGTGCCACCAGGCAGGATCACAATGAGCAGTTCTTC. The V gene is TRBV11-2, the J gene TRBJ2-1; D remains unclear. Trimming shortened V by 10 bases and J by 5 bases, and 12 bases separated the two germline ends. The CDR3 has 12 amino acids. Germline V gives CDR1 SGHAT, CDR2 FQNNGV.

V is TRBV4-3 and J is TRBJ1-2, with D perhaps TRBD1 (6 bases). V gave up 0 bases and J gave up 4 bases, with 9 bases separating them. Germline CDR1 and CDR2: LGHNA and YSLEER. The CDR3 length is 14 residues. The CDR3 region has the DNA TGCGCCAGCAGCCAAGACAGGGGAGTCTATGGCTACACCTTC. This encodes CASSQDRGVYGYTF.

This chain joins TRBV19 and TRBJ1-2; perhaps TRBD1 as D (5 bases). Germline CDR1 reads LNHDA; CDR2 reads SQIVND (reference sequence). The CDR3 runs 13 residues. The ends were cut back, 7 bases at V and 4 bases at J, with 13 bases in the middle. CDR3 bases: TGTGCCAGTACTACAGGAAGGGGCTATGGCTACACCTTC. This translates into CASTTGRGYGYTF.

This chain links TRBV2 with TRBJ1-5; TRBD1 matches 8 bases. This CDR3 contains 14 residues. V lost 6 bases to trimming and J lost 6 bases; unmatched junction nucleotides: 7. CDR1 and CDR2 (germline): SNHLY, FYNNEI. CDR3 DNA sequence: TGTGCCAGCAGCGCGGACAGGGCGTTTCAGCCCCAGCATTTT. Protein product: CASSADRAFQPQHF.

This clone was seen more than once but under ten times. Additional DNA sequences in this sample encode the identical CDR3. V usage is TRBV5-5 and J usage is TRBJ1-2; D might be TRBD1 (6 bases). Trimming removed 0 bases from V and 3 bases from J, with 6 bases in between. CDR1 SGHKS and CDR2 YYEKEE come from the germline V gene (reference sequence). This CDR3 has 13 amino acids. Here the CDR3 DNA reads TGTGCCAGCAGCTTGGGGACAGACTATGGCTACACCTTC. It codes for CASSLGTDYGYTF.

A single count supports this clone. This chain uses TRBV6-1 with TRBJ1-2; D ambiguous. From germline, CDR1 is MNHNS and CDR2 SASEGT. This CDR3 contains 16 residues. Trimming left V 2 bases short and J 5 bases short, with 18 bases between. For the CDR3, the DNA is TGTGCCAGCAGTGAACGGGGATGGTTTACTCCATATGGCTACACCTTC. Its translation: CASSERGWFTPYGYTF.

V and J are TRBV5-1 and TRBJ1-2; no firm D call. With 0 bases removed from V and 5 bases from J, the gap between germline ends came to 11 bases. The CDR3 covers 14 residues. Germline V gene data show CDR1 as SGHRS and CDR2 as YFSETQ. CDR3 protein: CASSLATQSYGYTF. CDR3 nucleotide sequence: TGCGCCAGCAGCTTGGCGACACAGAGTTATGGCTACACCTTC.

The CDR3, as DNA: TGTGCCTGGAGTGTACAGGCAGATTCACCCCTCCACTTT. It specifies CAWSVQADSPLHF. This chain uses TRBV30 with TRBJ1-6; TRBD1 might be the D (5 bases). Looked up from germline, CDR1 is GTSNPN and CDR2 is SVGIG (reference sequence). This CDR3 is built from 13 residues. Trimming removed 0 bases from V and 8 bases from J, with 8 bases in between.

This clone was seen a few times. The V call is TRBV10-1, the J call TRBJ1-2; D may be TRBD1 (6 bases). V was cut by 2 bases and J by 8 bases, with 15 bases left in between. Looked up from germline, CDR1 is WNHNN and CDR2 is SYGVQD (reference sequence). The CDR3 runs to 14 residues. The CDR3 DNA reads TGCGCCAGCAGTGAGGGCAGGGGAATCCGCGGCTACACCTTC. Translated, it gives CASSEGRGIRGYTF.

The rearrangement links TRBV2 to TRBJ2-7; 7 bases agree with TRBD1. This CDR3 contains 13 residues. Germline V gene sequence: CDR1 SNHLY, CDR2 FYNNEI. Losses at the gene ends were 6 bases for V and 2 bases for J; bases not matched to a gene: 4. This CDR3 reads CASSPDRAYEQYF. In nucleotides, the CDR3 is TGTGCCAGCAGCCCAGACAGGGCCTACGAGCAGTACTTC.

J is TRBJ1-2 and V is TRBV28, with TRBD1 as a possible D gene (6 bases). V was cut by 4 bases and J by 4 bases, with 13 bases left in between. The germline CDR1 and CDR2 sequences are MDHEN and SYDVKM. This CDR3 is built from 14 residues. The CDR3 reads CASSSLTGIYGYTF. CDR3 bases: TGTGCCAGCAGTTCACTCACAGGGATCTATGGCTACACCTTC.

The genes are TRBV5-6 and TRBJ1-6, with 7 bases matching TRBD1. CDR3 length equals 14 residues. Germline values: CDR1 SGHDT, CDR2 YYEEEE. V was pared by 2 bases and J by 10 bases, with 6 bases of the junction left unmatched. Here the CDR3 reads CASSFLQGSSPLHF. The CDR3 coding sequence is TGTGCCAGCAGCTTCCTACAGGGGTCGTCACCCCTCCACTTT.

V gene TRBV9 combines with J gene TRBJ2-3, with D possibly matching TRBD1 (6 bases). The CDR3 is made up of 14 amino acids. Trimming cost V 7 bases and J 1 base, with 13 bases left between them. Germline-derived CDR1 and CDR2 are SGDLS and YYNGEE. This CDR3 reads CASARGRGTDTQYF. The CDR3 region has the DNA TGTGCCAGCGCCAGGGGCCGGGGCACAGATACGCAGTATTTT.

This chain uses TRBV21-1 with TRBJ1-5; the D call TRBD1 from the table was never checked on the DNA. TRBV21-1 constitutes a pseudogene. The CDR3 has 16 amino acids. The DNA of the CDR3 is TGTGCCAGCAGCAGAACAAGACAGGGTTCAATTCAGCCCCAGCATTTT. Encoded protein: CASSRTRQGSIQPQHF.

The chain combines TRBV9 with TRBJ1-2, with 7 nucleotides matching TRBD1. V shed 4 bases, J shed 0 bases, and the junction held 15 bases outside the gene matches. This CDR3 has 18 amino acids. CDR1 is SGDLS and CDR2 is YYNGEE in the germline V gene. The CDR3: CASSLTGNSLSANYGYTF. Here the CDR3 DNA reads TGTGCCAGCAGCCTGACAGGGAATAGCCTCTCTGCTAACTATGGCTACACCTTC.

The chain carries TRBV3-1 (or the pseudogene TRBV3-2) and TRBJ2-4; possible D gene TRBD2, 7 bases. V was shortened by 1 base and J by 4 bases, with 11 bases between the two germline ends. Germline-derived CDR1 and CDR2 are LGHDT and YNNKEL (reference sequence). This CDR3 comprises 15 residues. CDR3 region: CASSQGGGRKNIQYF. Written as DNA, the CDR3 is TGTGCCAGCAGCCAAGGCGGGGGCAGAAAAAACATTCAGTACTTC.

This clone was seen just once. The chain recombines TRBV4-2 with TRBJ2-1; 8 bases line up with TRBD2. Looked up from germline, CDR1 is LGHNA and CDR2 is YNFKEQ. This CDR3 has 15 residues. Trimming cost V 0 bases and J 2 bases; bases outside gene matches: 0. The DNA of the CDR3 is TGTGCCAGCAGCCAAGATAGCGGGGCCTACAATGAGCAGTTCTTC. Translating gives CASSQDSGAYNEQFF.

Details on this clone: An end of the junction differs from the germline gene, which may be a read error. The chain employs TRBV7-7 and TRBJ1-3; maybe TRBD1 (6 bases). The CDR3 loop spans 15 amino acids. Germline V lookup: CDR1 SSHAT, CDR2 FNYEAQ (reference sequence). DNA for the CDR3: TGTGCTAGCAGCCCCGGGACACGCTCTGGAAACACCATATATTTT. Protein sequence: CASSPGTRSGNTIYF.